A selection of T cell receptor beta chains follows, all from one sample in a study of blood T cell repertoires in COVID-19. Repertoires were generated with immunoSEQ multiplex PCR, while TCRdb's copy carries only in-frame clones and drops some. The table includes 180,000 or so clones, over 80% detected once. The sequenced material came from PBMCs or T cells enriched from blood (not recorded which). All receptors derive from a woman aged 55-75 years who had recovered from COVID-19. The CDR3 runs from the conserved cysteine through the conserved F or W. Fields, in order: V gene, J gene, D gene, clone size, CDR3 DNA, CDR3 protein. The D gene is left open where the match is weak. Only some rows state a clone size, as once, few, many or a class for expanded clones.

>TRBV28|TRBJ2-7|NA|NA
TGTGCCAGCACCCCCGTCCCGGGGAGCTCCTACGAGCAGTACTTC
CASTPVPGSSYEQYF
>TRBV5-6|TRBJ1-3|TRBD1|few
TGTGCCAGCACCGCGCAGGGGGCAGACTCTGGAAACACCATATATTTT
CASTAQGADSGNTIYF
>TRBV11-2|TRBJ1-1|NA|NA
TGTGCCAGCAGCTCCACTGTACGGACTGAAGCTTTCTTT
CASSSTVRTEAFF
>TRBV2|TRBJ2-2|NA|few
TGTGCCAGCAGTGAGCGACAGCCTTATTCACCCGGGGAGCTGTTTTTT
CASSERQPYSPGELFF
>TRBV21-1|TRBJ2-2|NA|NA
TGTGCCAGCCCATCAGGACAGGGTCGCACCGGGGAGCTGTTTTTT
CASPSGQGRTGELFF
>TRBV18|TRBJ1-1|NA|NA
TGTGCCAGCTCACCGCGAGGCGGCAGGAACACTGAAGCTTTCTTT
CASSPRGGRNTEAFF
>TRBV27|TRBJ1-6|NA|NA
TGTGCCAGCATGCTACCCCTATCCTATAATTCACCCCTCCACTTT
CASMLPLSYNSPLHF
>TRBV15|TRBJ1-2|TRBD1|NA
TGTGCCACCAGCAGAGGGGTGGACAGGGGGATACCTAACTATGGCTACACCTTC
CATSRGVDRGIPNYGYTF
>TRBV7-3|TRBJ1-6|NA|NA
TGTGCCAGCAGCTTAGAGGGAAGCTCACCCCTCCACTTT
CASSLEGSSPLHF
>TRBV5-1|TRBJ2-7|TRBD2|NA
TGCGCCAGCAGCTCGACGGGACTAAACTACGAGCAGTACTTC
CASSSTGLNYEQYF
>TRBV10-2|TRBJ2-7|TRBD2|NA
TGCGCCAGCAGCCTGCGGACTAGCGGATACGAGCAGTACTTC
CASSLRTSGYEQYF
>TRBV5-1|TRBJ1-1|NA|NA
TGCGCCAGCAGCTTATTCGTGGGGGGGACTGAAGCTTTCTTT
CASSLFVGGTEAFF
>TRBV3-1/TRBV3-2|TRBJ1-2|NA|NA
TGTGCCAGCAGCCACCCTAGGTCCGGGTATGGCTACACCTTC
CASSHPRSGYGYTF
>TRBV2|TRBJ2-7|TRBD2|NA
TGTGCCAGCAGTGAAAGCGGGGGGCAGTACTTC
CASSESGGQYF
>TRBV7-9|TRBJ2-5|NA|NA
TGTGCCAGCAGCTTAGCGGTGACTACTCAAGAGACCCAGTACTTC
CASSLAVTTQETQYF
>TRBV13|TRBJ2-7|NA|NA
TGTGCCAGCAGCTTATCGACAGTCCCCAGGAAGGCCTACGAGCAGTACTTC
CASSLSTVPRKAYEQYF
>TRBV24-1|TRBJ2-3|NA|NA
TGTGCCACCAGTGAGGGCAGGCTTGATACGCAGTATTTT
CATSEGRLDTQYF
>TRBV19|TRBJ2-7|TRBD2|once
TGTGCCAGTAGTATTAATTTGGGTAGCGGGTCTTCCTACGAGCAGTACTTC
CASSINLGSGSSYEQYF
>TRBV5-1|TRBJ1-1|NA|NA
TGCGCCAGCAGCTTAGGACAGCCGGAGACTGAAGCTTTCTTT
CASSLGQPETEAFF
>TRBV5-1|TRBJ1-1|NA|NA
TGCGCCAGCAGGCTGCTGCCCGGGGTGGTGGGTTCGGAAGCTTTCTTT
CASRLLPGVVGSEAFF
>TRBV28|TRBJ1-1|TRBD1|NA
TGTGCCAGCAGTTTCCGACAGGGTTTGAACACTGAAGCTTTCTTT
CASSFRQGLNTEAFF
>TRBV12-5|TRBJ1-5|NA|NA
TGTGCTAGTGGTTTTGTGGGCGCTACTGAGCTTTATAGCAATCAGCCCCAGCATTTT
CASGFVGATELYSNQPQHF
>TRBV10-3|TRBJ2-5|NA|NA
TGTGCCATCAGAGACAGCCGGGGGGCCCAAGAGACCCAGTACTTC
CAIRDSRGAQETQYF
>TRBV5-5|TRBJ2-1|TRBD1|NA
TGTGCCAGCAGCTGGGGACAGGGGAATTTTAATGAGCAGTTCTTC
CASSWGQGNFNEQFF
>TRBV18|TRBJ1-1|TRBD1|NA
TGTGCCAGCTCACCCGGACAGGGGAACACTGAAGCTTTCTTT
CASSPGQGNTEAFF
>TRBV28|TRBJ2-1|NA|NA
TGTGCCACCGATACAGCCTACAATGAGCAGTTCTTC
CATDTAYNEQFF
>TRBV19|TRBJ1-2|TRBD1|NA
TGTGCCACTTACAGGGGGCTGGACTATGGCTACACCTTC
CATYRGLDYGYTF
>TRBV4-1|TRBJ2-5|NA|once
TGCGCCAGCGGTCGGGGGTTCCAAGAGACCCAGTACTTC
CASGRGFQETQYF
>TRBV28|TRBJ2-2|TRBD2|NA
TGTGCCAGCAGTTTCCCAGGGACTAGCGGAAACACCGGGGAGCTGTTTTTT
CASSFPGTSGNTGELFF
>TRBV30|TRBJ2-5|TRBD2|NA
TGTGCCTGGGAAAAGCCGAGACTAGCGGGGGGGCCGGAGACCCAGTACTTC
CAWEKPRLAGGPETQYF
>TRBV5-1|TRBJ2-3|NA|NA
TGCGCCAGCAGCACCGGACAAGACACAGATACGCAGTATTTT
CASSTGQDTDTQYF
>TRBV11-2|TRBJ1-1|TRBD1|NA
TGTGCCAGCAGCATAGGACAGGGCGGCACTGAAGCTTTCTTT
CASSIGQGGTEAFF
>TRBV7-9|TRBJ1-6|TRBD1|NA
TGTGCCAGCAGCTTAGCCGGACAGGGGAATTCACCCCTCCACTTT
CASSLAGQGNSPLHF
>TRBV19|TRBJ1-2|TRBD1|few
TGTGCCACCTCCGGGACAGGCTATGGCTACACCTTC
CATSGTGYGYTF
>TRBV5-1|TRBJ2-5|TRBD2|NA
TGCGCCAGCAGCGAGGGATTAGCGGGGGGGCAAGAGACCCAGTACTTC
CASSEGLAGGQETQYF
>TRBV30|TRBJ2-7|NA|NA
TGTGCCTGTCAACGGGGTGGGGAGCAGTACTTC
CACQRGGEQYF
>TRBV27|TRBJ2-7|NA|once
TGTGCCAGCAGTCTCCTAGGGGTACAGGGATCGGCCTACGAGCAGTACTTC
CASSLLGVQGSAYEQYF
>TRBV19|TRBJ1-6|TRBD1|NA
TGTGCCAGTAGTACGACAGGGCGGAATTCACCCCTCCACTTT
CASSTTGRNSPLHF
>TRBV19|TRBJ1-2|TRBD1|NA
TGTGCCAGTAGTATCCTGGGACAGGGGGCGAGAAACTATGGCTACACCTTC
CASSILGQGARNYGYTF
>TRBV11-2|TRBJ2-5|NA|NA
TGTGCCAGCAGGCGAACCCCCGCAGGTCGAGAGACCCAGTACTTC
CASRRTPAGRETQYF
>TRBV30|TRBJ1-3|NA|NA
TGTGCCTGGAGTCTCTTTTCTGGAAACACCATATATTTT
CAWSLFSGNTIYF
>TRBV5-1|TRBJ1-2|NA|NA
TGCGCCAGCAGCTTCGGGCAGGGCTATGGCTACACCTTC
CASSFGQGYGYTF
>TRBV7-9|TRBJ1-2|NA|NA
TGTGCCAGCAGCTTAGCACCATCCGCGGGGCAACGCTTC
CASSLAPSAGQRF
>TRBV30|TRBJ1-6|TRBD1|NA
TGTGCCTGGAGTTGGGACAGTAAGAGCTCCTATAATTCACCCCTCCACTTT
CAWSWDSKSSYNSPLHF
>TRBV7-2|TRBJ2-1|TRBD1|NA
TGTGCCAGCAGCTTAGGGGGGACAGGGGCAGGTAATGAGCAGTTCTTC
CASSLGGTGAGNEQFF
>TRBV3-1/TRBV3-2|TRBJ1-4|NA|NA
TGTGCCAGCAGCCAATCAACCTTTCAAACTAGGGCAAAACTGTTTTTT
CASSQSTFQTRAKLFF
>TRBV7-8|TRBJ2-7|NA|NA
TGTGCCAGCAGCCCCGCGGAGACCTACGAGCAGTACTTC
CASSPAETYEQYF